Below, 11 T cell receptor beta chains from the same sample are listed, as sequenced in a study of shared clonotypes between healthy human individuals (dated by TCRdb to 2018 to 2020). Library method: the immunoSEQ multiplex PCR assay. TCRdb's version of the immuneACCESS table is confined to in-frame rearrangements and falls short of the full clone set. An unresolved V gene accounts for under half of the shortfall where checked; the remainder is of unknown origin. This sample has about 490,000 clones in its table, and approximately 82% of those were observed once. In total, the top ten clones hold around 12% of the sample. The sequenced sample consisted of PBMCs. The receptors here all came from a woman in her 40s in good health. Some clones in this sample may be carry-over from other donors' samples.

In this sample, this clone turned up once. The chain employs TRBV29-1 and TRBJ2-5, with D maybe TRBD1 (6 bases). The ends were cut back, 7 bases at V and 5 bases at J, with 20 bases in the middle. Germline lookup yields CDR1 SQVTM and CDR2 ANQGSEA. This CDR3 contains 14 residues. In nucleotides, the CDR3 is TGCAGCGCCACACAGGGTTTGGGTGGGGAGACCCAGTACTTC. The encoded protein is CSATQGLGGETQYF.

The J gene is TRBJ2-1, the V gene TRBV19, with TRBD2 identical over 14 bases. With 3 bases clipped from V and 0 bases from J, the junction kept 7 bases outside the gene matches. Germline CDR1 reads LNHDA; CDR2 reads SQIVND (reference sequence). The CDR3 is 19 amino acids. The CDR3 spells CASSMVGLAGESSYNEQFF. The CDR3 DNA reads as TGTGCCAGTAGTATGGTGGGACTAGCGGGAGAGAGCTCCTACAATGAGCAGTTCTTC. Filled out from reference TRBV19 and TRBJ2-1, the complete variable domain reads DGGITQSPKYLFRKEGQNVTLSCEQNLNHDAMYWYRQDPGQGLRLIYYSQIVNDFQKGDIAEGYSVSREKKESFPLTVTSAQKNPTAFYLCASSMVGLAGESSYNEQFFGPGTRLTVL.

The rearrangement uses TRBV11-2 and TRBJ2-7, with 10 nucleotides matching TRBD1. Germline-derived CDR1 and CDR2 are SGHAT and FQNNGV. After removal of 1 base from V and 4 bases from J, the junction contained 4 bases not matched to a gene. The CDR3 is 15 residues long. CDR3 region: CASSLGGTGVYEQYF. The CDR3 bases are TGTGCCAGCAGCTTAGGGGGGACAGGGGTGTACGAGCAGTACTTC.

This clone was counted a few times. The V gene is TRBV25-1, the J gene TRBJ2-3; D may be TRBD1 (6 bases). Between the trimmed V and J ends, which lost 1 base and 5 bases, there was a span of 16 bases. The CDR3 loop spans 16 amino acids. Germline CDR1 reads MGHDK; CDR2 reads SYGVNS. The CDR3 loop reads CASSESGRGWRDTQYF. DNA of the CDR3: TGTGCCAGCAGTGAATCGGGCAGGGGATGGCGAGATACGCAGTATTTT. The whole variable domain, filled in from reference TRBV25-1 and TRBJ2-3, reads EADIYQTPRYLVIGTGKKITLECSQTMGHDKMYWYQQDPGMELHLIHYSYGVNSTEKGDLSSESTVSRIRTEHFPLTLESARPSHTSQYLCASSESGRGWRDTQYFGPGTRLTVL.

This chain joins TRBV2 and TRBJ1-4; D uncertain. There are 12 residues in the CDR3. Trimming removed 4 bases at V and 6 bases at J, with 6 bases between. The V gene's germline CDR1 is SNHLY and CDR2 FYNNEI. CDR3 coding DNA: TGTGCCAGCAGTGTACGTGATGAAAAACTGTTTTTT. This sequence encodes CASSVRDEKLFF.

The CDR3 DNA is TGTGCCAGCAGCCTAGGATGGGGCAGCCACGAGCAGTACTTC. Residues: CASSLGWGSHEQYF. V gene TRBV11-2 combines with J gene TRBJ2-7; D might be TRBD1 (5 bases). From germline, CDR1 is SGHAT and CDR2 FQNNGV. The CDR3 totals 14 residues. V lost 5 bases, J lost 5 bases, and 16 bases lay in between.

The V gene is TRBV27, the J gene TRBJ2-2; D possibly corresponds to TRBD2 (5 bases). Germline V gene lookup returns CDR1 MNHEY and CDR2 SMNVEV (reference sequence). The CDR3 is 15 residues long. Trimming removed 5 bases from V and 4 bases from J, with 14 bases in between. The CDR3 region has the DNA TGTGCCAGCAGTCCGGTAATACGGGGCACCGGGGAGCTGTTTTTT. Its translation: CASSPVIRGTGELFF.

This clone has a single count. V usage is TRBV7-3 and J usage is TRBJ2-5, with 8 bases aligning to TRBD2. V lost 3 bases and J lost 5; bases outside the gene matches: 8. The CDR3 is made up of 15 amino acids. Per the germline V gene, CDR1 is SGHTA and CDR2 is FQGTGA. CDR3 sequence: CASSFRAGAGETQYF. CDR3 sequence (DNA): TGTGCCAGCAGCTTTAGAGCGGGAGCGGGGGAGACCCAGTACTTC.

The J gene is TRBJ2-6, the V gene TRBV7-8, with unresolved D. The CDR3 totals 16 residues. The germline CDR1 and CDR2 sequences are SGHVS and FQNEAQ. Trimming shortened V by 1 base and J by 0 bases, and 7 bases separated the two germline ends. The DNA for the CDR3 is TGTGCCAGCAGCTTAGGGCGAATCTCTGGGGCCAACGTCCTGACTTTC. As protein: CASSLGRISGANVLTF.

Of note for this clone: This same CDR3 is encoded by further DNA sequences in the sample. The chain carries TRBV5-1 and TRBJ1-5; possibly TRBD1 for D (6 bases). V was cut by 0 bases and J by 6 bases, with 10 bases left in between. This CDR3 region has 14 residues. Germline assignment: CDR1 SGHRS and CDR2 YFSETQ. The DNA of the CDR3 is TGCGCCAGCAGCTTGGAGGGGGGTGGTCAGCCCCAGCATTTT. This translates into CASSLEGGGQPQHF.

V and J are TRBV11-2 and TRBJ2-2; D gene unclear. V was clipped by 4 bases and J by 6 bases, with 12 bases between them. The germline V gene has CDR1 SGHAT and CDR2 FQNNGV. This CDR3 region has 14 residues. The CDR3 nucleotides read TGTGCCAGCAGCTCACAGTCCGGGTCCGGGGAGCTGTTTTTT. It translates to CASSSQSGSGELFF.